This T cell receptor beta chain originates from a study of OX40 agonist ivuxolimab in advanced cancers. Regarding the complete study: Ivuxolimab was a fully human IgG2 agonistic monoclonal antibody targeting the costimulatory receptor OX40 (CD134). The purpose of peripheral TCRbeta sequencing was to test whether ivuxolimab changed TCR sequence diversity and led to clonal T-cell expansion. Among the 50 to 55 dose-escalation patients, 19 had hepatocellular carcinoma, 15 or so melanoma, 9 renal cell carcinoma and 9 head and neck cancer. Intravenous ivuxolimab was administered to patients every 2 weeks at six dose levels: 0.01, 0.1, 0.3, 1.5, 3 and 10 mg/kg. Partial responses occurred in three dose-escalation patients, of whom one had hepatocellular carcinoma and two had cutaneous melanoma. The monotherapy dose-escalation portion (N = 52 patients) of the phase I ivuxolimab trial is reported in the paper. Prior anti-PD-1, anti-PD-L1 or anti-CTLA-4 therapy was permitted, and checkpoint inhibitors had been received by around 39% of dose-escalation patients. In the dose-escalation cohort, 82.7% of patients were male, and the mean age was roughly 60 years with a range of about 20 to 80. The full study reports these points: In the 0.1-3.0 mg/kg groups, partial responders had among the lowest normalized peripheral clonal expansion, particularly in CD8+ T cells. Clonal expansion of both CD4+ and CD8+ blood T cells was observed from baseline to week 6 at doses 0.1 to 3.0 mg/kg. Antigen specificity was not determined for the clonally expanded peripheral T cells. After ivuxolimab, expanded clones were on average more numerous among CD8+ T cells than among CD4+ T cells. Low levels of normalized T-cell clonal expansion were also shown by some nonresponding patients.

Patients with autoimmune disease history or receiving systemic immunosuppression were excluded from the trial. Peripheral blood for TCR sequencing was collected from all dose cohorts at baseline, on cycle 4 day 1, and on cycle 7 day 1. Samples were obtained from an open-label, multicenter, first-in-human phase I dose-escalation trial of ivuxolimab. Adults with locally advanced or metastatic melanoma, renal cell, hepatocellular, or head and neck squamous cell carcinoma were enrolled in the trial. Before TCR sequencing, CD4+ T cells and CD8+ T cells were sorted from peripheral blood as separate populations. For sequencing of the TCRbeta CDR3 region, genomic DNA was extracted from the sorted cells. The immunoSEQ Assay was used to sequence the TCRbeta CDR3 regions. TCRdb mirrors the immuneACCESS table, restricted to in-frame sequences. Some clones are absent from its copies; in checked studies, under half trace to an unresolved V gene, and the reason for the others is unknown. Present in this sample are approximately 60,000 clones, more than 65% of which were seen just once. Around 5.9% of the sample goes to the ten largest clones.

From a lookup of the germline V gene, CDR1 and CDR2 are MNHNS and SASEGT. The CDR3 runs 15 amino acids, cysteine and phenylalanine included. Of the read, only the CDR3 DNA is kept; its 45 bases are in frame from base 1. V is shortened by 5 bases, J by 2 bases, and the region joining them spans 13 bases. This clone was seen only a few times. The target of this receptor is not known. No quality values exist for individual bases; no much larger clone is one base distant. The receptor was isolated from an adult with an advanced solid tumor such as melanoma, head and neck, liver or kidney cancer. The chain employs TRBV6-1 and TRBJ1-5; the D segment could be TRBD1, given 6 matching bases. The sequencing used CD4+ or CD8+ T cells sorted from blood, collected in a trial of the OX40 agonist ivuxolimab. For the CDR3, the sequence is CASSPAGQRNQPQHF. Read as DNA, the sequence is TGTGCCAGCAGTCCCGCGGGACAACGCAATCAGCCCCAGCATTTT.